This T cell receptor beta chain was sequenced in a study of blood T cells in healthy people across ages. Overall study findings and caveats: Age showed a roughly linear inverse relationship with TCR beta diversity per million T cells.

Combining a sample-barcoded 5' primer with a J-beta primer mix, a second PCR ran for roughly 7 to 12 cycles. The template-switch adaptor, which had 12 random nucleotides, put a tag on each cDNA molecule. Every sample gave at least 2.5 million paired-end reads containing CDR3. From the 5' RACE reads, TCRdb called clonotypes with MiXCR, one entry per CDR3 protein. The sample has about 1,500,000 distinct CDR3 sequences, approximately 28% seen once. Comments on this clonotype: Antigen specificity is unknown.

Germline V CDR1 and CDR2: KGHDR, SFDVKD. Trimming took off 5 bases at V and 4 bases at J, with 8 bases between the two ends. This CDR3 is 13 amino acids long. The genes are TRBV24-1 and TRBJ2-1; D not certain. The sequenced sample was blood. This receptor was identified in a woman aged 25 to 45 in good health. The CDR3 nucleotides read TGTGCCACCAGTGCTCCGGGTTACAATGAGCAGTTCTTC. This translates into CATSAPGYNEQFF.